This is a list of T cell receptor beta chains from one sample in a study of blood T cells in healthy people across ages. From the 5' RACE reads, TCRdb called clonotypes with MiXCR, one entry per CDR3 protein. The sample lists some 320,000 distinct CDR3 sequences, around 29% occurring once. Sequencing was done on a sample of blood. The origin of the receptors is a woman in her seventies in good health. CDR3s include the opening cysteine and the closing phenylalanine or tryptophan. The D gene is left open where the match is weak. Some rows have no size entry. The others give once, few or many, or a class for an expanded clone.

.,few,TRBJ2-1,TRBV9,CASSVDNRASYNEQFF,TGTGCCAGCAGCGTAGACAACAGGGCTTCCTACAATGAGCAGTTCTTC
TRBD1,few,TRBJ1-3,TRBV20-1,CSARVRTGAGNTIYF,TGCAGTGCTAGAGTCAGGACAGGGGCTGGAAACACCATATATTTT
TRBD2,.,TRBJ2-3,TRBV7-2,CASSLLAGNTQYF,TGTGCCAGCAGCTTACTAGCGGGGAATACGCAGTATTTT
.,few,TRBJ2-7,TRBV3-1,CASSPIGFSQIREQYF,TGTGCCAGCAGCCCGATAGGATTTAGCCAGATTCGGGAGCAGTACTTC
.,many,TRBJ2-7,TRBV14,CASSQRNSVHPEQYF,TGTGCCAGCAGCCAAAGGAACTCTGTCCACCCCGAGCAGTACTTC
TRBD2,many,TRBJ2-7,TRBV6-2/TRBV6-3,CASRSSGTSTFFGAEQYF,TGTGCCAGCAGATCTTCCGGGACTAGCACTTTCTTCGGCGCCGAGCAGTACTTC
TRBD1,.,TRBJ2-1,TRBV7-9,CASSHAGGSYNEQFF,TGTGCCAGCAGCCACGCAGGGGGCTCTTACAATGAGCAGTTCTTC
.,many,TRBJ2-7,TRBV12-3/TRBV12-4,CASRSTGTYEQYF,TGTGCCAGCAGATCTACCGGGACCTACGAGCAGTACTTC
.,.,TRBJ2-1,TRBV5-6,CASSLGGGNYNEQFF,TGTGCCAGCAGCTTGGGAGGGGGGAACTACAATGAGCAGTTCTTC
.,.,TRBJ2-3,TRBV9,CASSVGASDTDTQYF,TGTGCCAGCAGCGTAGGGGCTAGCGACACAGATACGCAGTATTTT
.,.,TRBJ2-3,TRBV2,CASGYYWGASTDTQYF,TGTGCCAGCGGGTACTACTGGGGGGCTAGCACAGATACGCAGTATTTT
TRBD1,once,TRBJ2-2,TRBV5-1,CASSGRTGNTGELFF,TGCGCCAGCAGCGGTAGGACAGGGAACACCGGGGAGCTGTTTTTT
.,.,TRBJ2-1,TRBV4-1,CASSQEKVVGTNSYNEQFF,TGCGCCAGCAGCCAAGAGAAGGTAGTGGGGACCAACTCCTACAATGAGCAGTTCTTC
.,.,TRBJ2-1,TRBV5-1,CASRPGPGSRIGQFF,TGCGCCAGCAGGCCTGGACCGGGATCAAGAATTGGGCAGTTCTTC
.,.,TRBJ2-4,TRBV7-2,CASSLGGRGLNIQYF,TGTGCCAGCAGCTTAGGAGGCAGGGGATTAAACATTCAGTACTTC
.,many,TRBJ1-6,TRBV7-3,CASSLTGSSSPLHF,TGTGCCAGCAGCTTAACAGGGTCGTCGTCACCCCTCCACTTT
.,few,TRBJ2-1,TRBV20-1,CSAVRDNEQFF,TGTAGTGCTGTCCGGGACAATGAGCAGTTCTTC
.,few,TRBJ2-5,TRBV29-1,CSVVVGGGETQYF,TGCAGCGTTGTAGTAGGTGGAGGAGAGACCCAGTACTTC
.,.,TRBJ1-1,TRBV6-2/TRBV6-3,CASSEIPGATEAFF,TGTGCCAGCAGCGAGATCCCTGGGGCCACTGAAGCTTTCTTT
TRBD1,.,TRBJ2-2,TRBV3-1,CASRNRGSAGELFF,TGTGCCAGCAGGAACAGGGGATCGGCCGGGGAGCTGTTTTTT
.,.,TRBJ2-7,TRBV7-3,CASSLDSSYEQYF,TGTGCCAGCAGCTTGGACAGCTCCTACGAGCAGTACTTC
TRBD1,few,TRBJ1-5,TRBV15,CATSRASRTGNQPQHF,TGTGCCACCAGCAGAGCCTCCCGGACAGGGAATCAGCCCCAGCATTTT
.,few,TRBJ1-1,TRBV12-3/TRBV12-4,CASSFTNTEAFF,TGTGCCAGCAGTTTTACGAACACTGAAGCTTTCTTT
.,few,TRBJ1-5,TRBV20-1,CSARGEGGYQPQHF,TGCAGTGCTAGAGGAGAGGGGGGTTATCAGCCCCAGCATTTT
TRBD2,few,TRBJ2-5,TRBV11-2,CASSWGGRGETQYF,TGTGCCAGCAGCTGGGGCGGGAGAGGAGAGACCCAGTACTTC
TRBD2,few,TRBJ2-7,TRBV12-3/TRBV12-4,CASSRTRNYEQYF,TGTGCCAGCAGTAGGACTAGGAACTACGAGCAGTACTTC
.,few,TRBJ2-5,TRBV18,CASSPNVGETQYF,TGTGCCAGCTCACCCAACGTTGGTGAGACCCAGTACTTC
TRBD1,few,TRBJ2-1,TRBV15,CATSHLQGARDEQFF,TGTGCCACCTCGCACCTACAGGGGGCAAGGGATGAGCAGTTCTTC
.,.,TRBJ2-3,TRBV20-1,CSAPRGGGGTDTQYF,TGCAGTGCCCCGAGGGGAGGGGGGGGCACAGATACGCAGTATTTT